This T cell receptor beta chain was recovered during a study of blood T cell repertoires in COVID-19. Study details: Spain, Italy and the United States supplied samples that represented acute and convalescent COVID-19.

The protocol was immunoSEQ multiplex PCR, while the TCRdb copy is restricted to in-frame clones and leaves out a portion. The repertoire holds over 95,000 clones, with 75% to 90% as singletons. CDR3 length: 10 amino acids. The germline V and J ends were trimmed by 8 bases and 5 bases, with 5 bases remaining between them. The J gene is TRBJ2-3, the V gene TRBV12-3 or TRBV12-4; D is ambiguous. Sequenced material: peripheral blood. This TCR came from a woman aged 60-70 years with COVID-19, enrolled during active disease. CDR3 in amino acids: CASGEDTQYF. The CDR3 DNA reads TGTGCCAGCGGAGAAGATACGCAGTATTTT.